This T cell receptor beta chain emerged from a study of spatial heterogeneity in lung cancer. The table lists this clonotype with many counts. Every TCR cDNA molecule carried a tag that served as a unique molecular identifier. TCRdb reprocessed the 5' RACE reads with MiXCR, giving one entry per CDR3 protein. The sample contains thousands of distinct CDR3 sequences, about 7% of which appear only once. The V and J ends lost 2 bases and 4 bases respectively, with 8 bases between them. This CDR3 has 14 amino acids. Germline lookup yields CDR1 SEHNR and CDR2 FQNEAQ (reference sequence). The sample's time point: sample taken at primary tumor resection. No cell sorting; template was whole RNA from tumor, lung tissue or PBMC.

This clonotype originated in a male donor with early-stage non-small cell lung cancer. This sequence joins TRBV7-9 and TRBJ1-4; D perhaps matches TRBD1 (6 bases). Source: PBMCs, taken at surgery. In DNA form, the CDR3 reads TGTGCCAGCAGCTTAACAGGGAGTAATGAAAAACTGTTTTTT. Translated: CASSLTGSNEKLFF. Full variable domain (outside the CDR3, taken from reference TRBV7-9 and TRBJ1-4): DTGVSQNPRHKITKRGQNVTFRCDPISEHNRLYWYRQTLGQGPEFLTYFQNEAQLEKSRLLSDRFSAERPKGSFSTLEIQRTEQGDSAMYLCASSLTGSNEKLFFGSGTQLSVL.